Listed below are T cell receptor beta chains from one sample, sequenced in a study of shared clonotypes between healthy human individuals. The protocol was immunoSEQ multiplex PCR, while the TCRdb copy is restricted to in-frame clones and leaves out a portion. The sample contains roughly 810,000 clones, around 96% of which appear only once. Sequencing was carried out using naive CD8+ T cells sorted from blood. Receptors originate from a man younger than 45 in good health. The CDR3 runs from the conserved cysteine through the conserved F or W. The order of the fields is clone size, J gene, CDR3 length, D gene, V gene, CDR3 protein, CDR3 DNA. D genes are given only for firm matches. Size tells how often a clone was seen (once, few, many) or the class of an expanded clone, and some rows leave it out.

-	TRBJ2-7	15	TRBD1	TRBV5-1	CASSLADRAGYEQYF	TGCGCCAGCAGCTTGGCGGACAGGGCGGGGTACGAGCAGTACTTC
-	TRBJ2-1	13	TRBD2	TRBV7-9	CASSSTSGNEQFF	TGTGCCAGCAGCTCGACTAGCGGGAATGAGCAGTTCTTC
once	TRBJ2-3	17	TRBD2	TRBV4-2	CASSPGTSGSFGDTQYF	TGTGCCAGCAGCCCAGGGACTAGCGGGAGCTTTGGAGATACGCAGTATTTT
-	TRBJ2-7	11	-	TRBV29-1	CSVGDNYEQYF	TGCAGCGTTGGAGACAACTACGAGCAGTACTTC
-	TRBJ2-7	14	-	TRBV29-1	CSVEATQGGYEQYF	TGCAGCGTTGAAGCCACACAGGGAGGCTACGAGCAGTACTTC
-	TRBJ2-2	15	-	TRBV7-6	CASSTRQDYTGELFF	TGTGCCAGCAGCACAAGACAGGACTACACCGGGGAGCTGTTTTTT
-	TRBJ1-2	14	-	TRBV7-9	CASSLGGLNYGYTF	TGTGCCAGCAGCTTAGGAGGGCTGAACTATGGCTACACCTTC
-	TRBJ1-1	16	TRBD1	TRBV11-2	CASSESGQGGWAEAFF	TGTGCCAGCAGCGAGAGCGGACAGGGAGGATGGGCTGAAGCTTTCTTT
-	TRBJ2-1	14	-	TRBV13	CASRLAQGIDEQFF	TGTGCCAGCAGGTTAGCTCAGGGGATCGATGAGCAGTTCTTC
-	TRBJ2-3	18	TRBD2	TRBV11-2	CASSSPPPLRGRGDTQYF	TGTGCCAGCAGCTCCCCCCCACCGCTCCGCGGGAGAGGTGATACGCAGTATTTT
-	TRBJ2-7	15	TRBD2	TRBV5-4	CASSLVAGAGYEQYF	TGTGCCAGCAGCTTAGTCGCGGGAGCCGGCTACGAGCAGTACTTC
-	TRBJ1-5	15	-	TRBV2	CASRKDLGARQPQHF	TGTGCCAGCAGGAAGGATCTGGGGGCGAGGCAGCCCCAGCATTTT
-	TRBJ2-7	18	TRBD2	TRBV2	CASSEAGLAGGQSYEQYF	TGTGCCAGCAGTGAAGCCGGACTAGCGGGAGGCCAGTCCTACGAGCAGTACTTC
-	TRBJ1-1	17	TRBD1	TRBV19	CASTAQGDRAMNTEAFF	TGTGCCAGTACCGCTCAGGGGGACAGGGCTATGAACACTGAAGCTTTCTTT
-	TRBJ2-3	15	TRBD2	TRBV7-2	CASSLTSGGTDTQYF	TGTGCCAGCAGCCTTACTAGCGGGGGCACAGATACGCAGTATTTT
-	TRBJ2-5	10	-	TRBV2	CANLSRCQYF	TGTGCCAACCTTAGTAGGTGCCAGTACTTC
-	TRBJ2-1	15	-	TRBV5-1	CASSPRTGIYNEQFF	TGCGCCAGCAGCCCGAGGACGGGGATTTACAATGAGCAGTTCTTC
-	TRBJ2-7	17	TRBD1	TRBV5-5	CASSLGAGRDRSYEQYF	TGTGCCAGCAGCTTGGGGGCGGGCCGGGACAGGTCCTACGAGCAGTACTTC
-	TRBJ2-1	15	-	TRBV9	CASHRREGAYNEQFF	TGTGCCAGCCACCGAAGGGAGGGGGCCTACAATGAGCAGTTCTTC
-	TRBJ1-2	14	-	TRBV27	CASSSFGGNYGYTF	TGTGCCAGCAGTTCTTTTGGGGGGAACTATGGCTACACCTTC
-	TRBJ2-1	12	TRBD2	TRBV30	CAWSVEREEQFF	TGTGCCTGGAGTGTAGAGCGGGAGGAGCAGTTCTTC
-	TRBJ2-7	11	-	TRBV7-9	CASSRADEQYF	TGTGCCAGTTCCAGGGCGGACGAGCAGTACTTC
-	TRBJ2-3	16	-	TRBV6-5	CASSSHGGSWTDTQYF	TGTGCCAGCAGTTCCCACGGGGGAAGTTGGACAGATACGCAGTATTTT
-	TRBJ2-7	15	-	TRBV5-1	CASSLTPEESYEQYF	TGCGCCAGCAGCTTGACGCCAGAAGAATCCTACGAGCAGTACTTC
-	TRBJ1-1	14	-	TRBV7-9	CASSPFFPNTEAFF	TGTGCCAGCAGCCCCTTCTTTCCCAACACTGAAGCTTTCTTT
-	TRBJ1-4	13	TRBD1	TRBV28	CASSGQGSEKLFF	TGTGCCAGCTCGGGACAGGGGAGTGAAAAACTGTTTTTT
-	TRBJ2-7	16	-	TRBV27	CASSKTRGLLSYEQYF	TGTGCCAGCAGTAAGACTAGGGGGTTACTCTCCTACGAGCAGTACTTC
-	TRBJ1-5	15	-	TRBV2	CASKVGPGGNQPQHF	TGTGCCAGCAAGGTAGGGCCAGGGGGCAATCAGCCCCAGCATTTT
once	TRBJ2-1	14	-	TRBV6-1	CASSEEGARSEQFF	TGTGCCAGCAGTGAAGAAGGGGCTCGGAGTGAGCAGTTCTTC
-	TRBJ2-2	15	-	TRBV5-5	CASVGAGGDVGELFF	TGTGCCAGCGTCGGGGCAGGAGGTGATGTTGGGGAGCTGTTTTTT
-	TRBJ2-1	11	TRBD2	TRBV2	CARAGGNEQFF	TGTGCCAGAGCGGGAGGGAATGAGCAGTTCTTC
-	TRBJ1-5	18	-	TRBV7-9	CASGRSHTGLNGNQPQHF	TGTGCCAGCGGGCGATCCCACACGGGCTTGAACGGCAATCAGCCCCAGCATTTT
-	TRBJ2-7	14	TRBD2	TRBV7-6	CASSAGLADYEQYF	TGTGCCAGCAGCGCAGGACTAGCGGATTACGAGCAGTACTTC